These 9 T cell receptor beta chains were all obtained from the same sample, sequenced in a study of shared T cell receptors in the human thymus. Assay used: immunoSEQ multiplex PCR; TCRdb lists only in-frame clones, some missing. The sample yields roughly 700,000 clones, approximately 87% seen once. These data were also filed under a second study, of human thymus T cells.

The material sequenced was thymocytes. The receptor source for this set is a boy less than two years old with a congenital heart defect.

The table lists this clone with a count of one. This rearrangement joins TRBV27 to TRBJ2-7; 9 positions agree with TRBD1. Looked up from germline, CDR1 is MNHEY and CDR2 is SMNVEV (reference sequence). The V gene end was trimmed by 7 bases and the J gene end by 6 bases; junction bases not matched to a gene: 7. The CDR3 loop spans 13 amino acids. Written as DNA, the CDR3 is TGTGCCAGCATGACAGGGGGGGTGGGCGAGCAGTACTTC. Translated: CASMTGGVGEQYF.

The chain recombines TRBV5-1 with TRBJ2-1, with 12 positions matching TRBD2. Germline CDR1 and CDR2: SGHRS and YFSETQ. With V trimmed by 6 bases and J by 4 bases, 11 bases remained unmatched. The CDR3 is 17 residues long. Written as DNA, the CDR3 is TGCGCCAGCACCCTGAGAGCTAGCGGGAGGGCTTACAATGAGCAGTTCTTC. This translates into CASTLRASGRAYNEQFF. The complete variable domain, with remaining parts taken from reference TRBV5-1 and TRBJ2-1, reads KAGVTQTPRYLIKTRGQQVTLSCSPISGHRSVSWYQQTPGQGLQFLFEYFSETQRNKGNFPGRFSGRQFSNSRSEMNVSTLELGDSALYLCASTLRASGRAYNEQFFGPGTRLTVL.

The chain combines TRBV2 with TRBJ1-5; TRBD1 matches 9 bases. The CDR3 length is 15 residues. V gave up 6 bases and J gave up 4 bases; unmatched junction bases: 7. Germline V CDR1 and CDR2: SNHLY, FYNNEI. The CDR3 here is CASSSDRGENQPQHF. The CDR3 bases are TGTGCCAGCAGCTCCGACAGGGGGGAGAATCAGCCCCAGCATTTT.

The chain has TRBV6-5 and TRBJ2-4; 9 bases are a match to TRBD1. The J segment lost 8 bases and the V segment lost 6 bases, leaving 8 bases of the junction unmatched. CDR1 is MNHEY, CDR2 SVGAGI, per germline. There are 14 residues in the CDR3. DNA of the CDR3: TGTGCCAGCAGCAACCGGGACAGGGATTACATTCAGTACTTC. Translating gives CASSNRDRDYIQYF.

This clone was counted between two and nine times. The junction differs from germline at one of its ends, possibly a read error. The chain recombines TRBV15 with TRBJ2-2, with TRBD2 matching 10 bases. Germline CDR1 LNHNV, CDR2 YYDKDF (reference sequence). The CDR3 contains 18 residues. The CDR3 loop reads CATSRDGPSGSNSGELFF. DNA of the CDR3: TGTGCCACCAGCAGAGATGGTCCTAGCGGGAGCAACAGCGGGGAGCTGTTTTTT.

The CDR3 here is CASLQREGLDEQFF. The CDR3 nucleotides read TGTGCCAGCCTTCAGCGGGAGGGTTTGGATGAGCAGTTCTTC. The chain couples TRBV27 to TRBJ2-1; TRBD2 matches at 10 bases. V lost 8 bases and J lost 8; bases outside the gene matches: 9. The CDR3 has 14 residues. Germline CDR1 is MNHEY and CDR2 is SMNVEV (reference sequence).

The chain joins TRBV11-3 to TRBJ1-3, with a tentative D call TRBD1 (5 bases). Germline V gene sequence: CDR1 SGHNT, CDR2 YENEEA. V shed 5 bases and J shed 6 bases, with 17 bases lying between them. The CDR3 runs 15 residues. CDR3 protein: CASSPRQLRENTIYF. CDR3 sequence (DNA): TGTGCCAGCAGCCCCCGACAGCTCCGCGAAAACACCATATATTTT.

This clone appeared a single time. The chain is built from TRBV6-1 and TRBJ2-6; D is perhaps TRBD2 (6 bases). V was trimmed by 3 bases and J by 4 bases, leaving 16 bases between them. Germline CDR1 is MNHNS and CDR2 is SASEGT. The CDR3 covers 17 residues. The CDR3 loop reads CASSDRLELEGANVLTF. CDR3 nucleotides: TGTGCCAGCAGTGACCGACTAGAGTTGGAAGGGGCCAACGTCCTGACTTTC.

The V call is TRBV4-1, the J call TRBJ2-3; 10 nucleotides agree with TRBD2. There are 18 residues in the CDR3. Per the germline V gene, CDR1 is MGHRA and CDR2 is YSYEKL. With 4 bases clipped from V and 1 base from J, the junction kept 11 bases outside the gene matches. The CDR3 DNA is TGCGCCAGCAGCCCCCCCAGCGGGAGGGCCAGGGGCACAGATACGCAGTATTTT. It encodes CASSPPSGRARGTDTQYF.